This T cell receptor beta chain was profiled in a study of blood T cell repertoires in COVID-19. At the level of the study: COVID-19 samples from acute and convalescent phases originated in the United States, Italy and Spain. PBMCs, B-cell-depleted T cells, or T cells were the source of the cDNA or gDNA that made up the material.

V shed 6 bases and J 9 bases; nucleotides not matched to a gene: 5. Germline V gene data show CDR1 as MNHEY and CDR2 as SVGAGI. The CDR3 spans 12 residues. Enrolled during active infection, Seattle patients were then followed longitudinally. Authors' processing steps: The authors estimated nucleated cell counts from reference gene primer amplification. Profiling relied on immunoSEQ multiplex PCR, and the TCRdb table lists in-frame clones only, not all of them. That table supplies the V and J calls and clone size; D and trimming were determined from the DNA. The sample gives roughly 350,000 clones, 87% of which show up once; about 6% is in the top ten. The table lists this clone with a count of one.

The rearrangement uses TRBV6-5 and TRBJ2-1; 7 nucleotides match TRBD2. The sequencing sample was made of peripheral blood. The sequence came from a woman aged 45 to 65 with COVID-19, enrolled during active disease. The CDR3 sequence is CASSNKRGEQFF. DNA for the CDR3: TGTGCCAGCAGCAACAAGCGGGGTGAGCAGTTCTTC.